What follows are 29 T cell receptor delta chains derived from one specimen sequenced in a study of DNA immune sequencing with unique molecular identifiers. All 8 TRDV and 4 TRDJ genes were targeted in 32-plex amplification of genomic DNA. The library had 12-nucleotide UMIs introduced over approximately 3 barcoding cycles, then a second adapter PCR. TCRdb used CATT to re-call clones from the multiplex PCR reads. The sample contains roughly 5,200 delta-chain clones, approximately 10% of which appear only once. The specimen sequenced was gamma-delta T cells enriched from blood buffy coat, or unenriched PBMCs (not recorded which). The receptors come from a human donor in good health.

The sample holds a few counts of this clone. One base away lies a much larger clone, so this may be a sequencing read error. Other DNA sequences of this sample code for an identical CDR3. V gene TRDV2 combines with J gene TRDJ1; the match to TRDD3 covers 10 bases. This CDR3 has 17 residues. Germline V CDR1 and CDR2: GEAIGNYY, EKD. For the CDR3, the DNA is TGTGCCTGTGACCTCCTGGGGGATAAGGGGAGCACCGATAAACTCATCTTC. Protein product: CACDLLGDKGSTDKLIF.

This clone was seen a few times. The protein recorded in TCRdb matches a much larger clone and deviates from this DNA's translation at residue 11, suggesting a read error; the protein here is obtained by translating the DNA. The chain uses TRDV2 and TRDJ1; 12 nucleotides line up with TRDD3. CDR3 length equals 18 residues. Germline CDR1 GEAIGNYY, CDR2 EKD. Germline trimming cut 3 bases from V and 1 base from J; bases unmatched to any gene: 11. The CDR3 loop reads CACDLLGDTLHTTDKLIF. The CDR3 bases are TGTGCCTGTGACCTTCTGGGGGATACGCTTCATACCACCGATAAACTCATCTTT.

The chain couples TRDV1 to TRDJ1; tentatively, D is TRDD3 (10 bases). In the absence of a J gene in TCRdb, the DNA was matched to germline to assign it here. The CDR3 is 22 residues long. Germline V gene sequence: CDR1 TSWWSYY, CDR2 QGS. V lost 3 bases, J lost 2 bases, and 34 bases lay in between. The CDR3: CALGDKGPSYQTLLGDTDKLIF. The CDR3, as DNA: TGTGCTCTTGGGGACAAGGGACCTTCCTACCAAACACTACTGGGGGATACCGATAAACTCATCTTT.

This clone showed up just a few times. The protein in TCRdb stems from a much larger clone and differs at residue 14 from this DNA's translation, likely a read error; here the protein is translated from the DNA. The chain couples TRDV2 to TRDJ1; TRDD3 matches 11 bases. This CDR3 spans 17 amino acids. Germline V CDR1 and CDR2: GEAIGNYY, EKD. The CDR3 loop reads CACDTVGGYASTDELIF. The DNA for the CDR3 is TGTGCCTGTGACACCGTTGGGGGATACGCCTCCACCGATGAACTCATCTTT.

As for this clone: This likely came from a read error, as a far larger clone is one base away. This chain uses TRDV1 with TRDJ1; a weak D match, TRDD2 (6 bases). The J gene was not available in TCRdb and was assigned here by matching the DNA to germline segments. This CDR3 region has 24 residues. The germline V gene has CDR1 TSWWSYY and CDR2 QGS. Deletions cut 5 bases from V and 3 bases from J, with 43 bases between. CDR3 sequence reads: CALGSRSVWILQGVRQFAPDKLIF. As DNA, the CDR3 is TGTGCTCTTGGGAGCCGAAGTGTTTGGATCCTACAGGGGGTTCGTCAGTTTGCACCCGATAAACTCATCTTT.

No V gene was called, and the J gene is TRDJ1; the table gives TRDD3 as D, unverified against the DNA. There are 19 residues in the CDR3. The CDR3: CALGEEGYWGRRNTDKLIF. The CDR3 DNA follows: TGTGCTCTTGGGGAAGAGGGGTACTGGGGGAGAAGAAACACCGATAAACTCATCTTT.

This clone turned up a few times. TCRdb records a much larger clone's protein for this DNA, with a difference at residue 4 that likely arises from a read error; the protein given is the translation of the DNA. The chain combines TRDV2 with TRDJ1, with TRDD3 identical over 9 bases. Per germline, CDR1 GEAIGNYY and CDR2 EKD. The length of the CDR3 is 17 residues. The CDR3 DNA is TGTGCCTGTAACACCCTTACTGGGGGACCCTACACCGATAAACTCATCTTT. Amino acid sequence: CACNTLTGGPYTDKLIF.

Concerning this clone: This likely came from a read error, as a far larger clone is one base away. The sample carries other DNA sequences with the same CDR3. The CDR3 region is CACDTLSTGGYGADKLIF. CDR3 sequence (DNA): TGTGCCTGTGACACTCTAAGTACTGGGGGATACGGCGCCGATAAACTAATCTTT. The V call is TRDV2, the J call TRDJ1; 13 positions match TRDD3. Germline CDR1 GEAIGNYY, CDR2 EKD. This CDR3 is built from 18 residues.

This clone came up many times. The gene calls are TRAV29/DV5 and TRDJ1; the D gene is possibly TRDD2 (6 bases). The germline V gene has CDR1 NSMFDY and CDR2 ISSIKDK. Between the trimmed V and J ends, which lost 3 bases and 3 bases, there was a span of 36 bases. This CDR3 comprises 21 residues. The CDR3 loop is CAATRRPSDGGALPRADKLIF. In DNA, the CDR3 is TGTGCAGCAACCCGTAGGCCTTCCGACGGCGGGGCTCTCCCACGGGCCGATAAACTCATCTTT. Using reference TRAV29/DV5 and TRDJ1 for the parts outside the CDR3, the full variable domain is DQQVKQNSPSLSVQEGRISILNCDYTNSMFDYFLWYKKYPAEGPTFLISISSIKDKNEDGRFTVFLNKSAKHLSLHIVPSQPGDSAVYFCAATRRPSDGGALPRADKLIFGKGTRVTVEP.

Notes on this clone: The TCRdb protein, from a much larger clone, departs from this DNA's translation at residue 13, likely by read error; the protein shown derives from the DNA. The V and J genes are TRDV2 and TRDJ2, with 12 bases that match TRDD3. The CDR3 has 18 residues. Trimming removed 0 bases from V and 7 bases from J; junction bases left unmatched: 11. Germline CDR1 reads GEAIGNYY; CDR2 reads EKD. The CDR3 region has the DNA TGTGCCTGTGACACCCTACTGGGGGATACTTCTCTGATAGCACAACTCTTCTTT. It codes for CACDTLLGDTSLIAQLFF.

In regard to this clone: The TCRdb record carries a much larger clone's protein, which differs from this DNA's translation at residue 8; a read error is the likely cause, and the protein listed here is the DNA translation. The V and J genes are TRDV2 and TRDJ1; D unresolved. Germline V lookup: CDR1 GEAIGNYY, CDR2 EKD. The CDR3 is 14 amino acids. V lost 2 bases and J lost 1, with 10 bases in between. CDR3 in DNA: TGTGCCTGTGACAGTCTAGTGTTCACCGATAAACTCATCTTT. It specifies CACDSLVFTDKLIF.

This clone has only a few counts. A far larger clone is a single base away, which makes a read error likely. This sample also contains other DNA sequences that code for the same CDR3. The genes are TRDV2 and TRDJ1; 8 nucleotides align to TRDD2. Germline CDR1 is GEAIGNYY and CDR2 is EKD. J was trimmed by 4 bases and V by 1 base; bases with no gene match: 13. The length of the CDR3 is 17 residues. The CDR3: CACDTIASYAGLDKLIF. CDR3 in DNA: TGTGCCTGTGACACAATAGCTTCCTACGCGGGCCTCGATAAACTCATCTTT.

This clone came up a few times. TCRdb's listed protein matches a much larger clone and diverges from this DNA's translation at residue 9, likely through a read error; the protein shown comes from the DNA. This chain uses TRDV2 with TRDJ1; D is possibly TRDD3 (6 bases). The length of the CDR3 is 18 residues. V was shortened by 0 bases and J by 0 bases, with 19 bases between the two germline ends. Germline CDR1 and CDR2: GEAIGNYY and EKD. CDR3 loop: CACDTVAGVSQYTDKLIF. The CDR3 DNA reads TGTGCCTGTGACACCGTGGCTGGGGTATCCCAGTACACCGATAAACTCATCTTT.

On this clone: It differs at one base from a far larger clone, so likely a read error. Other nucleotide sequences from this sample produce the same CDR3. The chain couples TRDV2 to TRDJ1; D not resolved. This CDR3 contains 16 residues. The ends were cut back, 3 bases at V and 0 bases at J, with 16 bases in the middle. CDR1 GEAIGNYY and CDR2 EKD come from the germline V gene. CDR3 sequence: CACDPLGVTNTDKLIF. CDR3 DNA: TGTGCCTGTGACCCCCTAGGGGTTACAAACACCGATAAACTCATCTTT.

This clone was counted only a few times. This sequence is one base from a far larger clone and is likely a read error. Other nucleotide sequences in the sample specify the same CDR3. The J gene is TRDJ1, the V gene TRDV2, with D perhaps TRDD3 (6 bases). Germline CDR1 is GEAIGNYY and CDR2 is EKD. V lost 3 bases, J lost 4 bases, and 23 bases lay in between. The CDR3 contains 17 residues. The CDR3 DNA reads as TGTGCCTGTGACCCAGTCCTGGGGAGAATGTTCAACGATAAACTCATCTTT. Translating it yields CACDPVLGRMFNDKLIF.

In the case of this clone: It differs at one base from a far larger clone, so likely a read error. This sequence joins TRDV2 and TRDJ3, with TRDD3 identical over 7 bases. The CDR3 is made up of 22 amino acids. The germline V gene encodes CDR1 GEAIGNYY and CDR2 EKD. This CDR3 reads CACDPTGVGGPESSWATRQMFF. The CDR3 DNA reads TGTGCCTGTGACCCAACCGGGGTTGGGGGACCCGAGAGCTCCTGGGCCACCCGACAGATGTTTTTC.

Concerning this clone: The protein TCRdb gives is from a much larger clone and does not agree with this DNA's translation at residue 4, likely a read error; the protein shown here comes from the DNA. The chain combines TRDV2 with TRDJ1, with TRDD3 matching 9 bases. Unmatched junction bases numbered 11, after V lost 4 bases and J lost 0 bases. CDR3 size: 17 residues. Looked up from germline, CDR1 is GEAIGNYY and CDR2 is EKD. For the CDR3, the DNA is TGTGCCTGTGAAACTCTGGGGGATGGAAAGTACACCGATAAACTCATCTTT. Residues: CACETLGDGKYTDKLIF.

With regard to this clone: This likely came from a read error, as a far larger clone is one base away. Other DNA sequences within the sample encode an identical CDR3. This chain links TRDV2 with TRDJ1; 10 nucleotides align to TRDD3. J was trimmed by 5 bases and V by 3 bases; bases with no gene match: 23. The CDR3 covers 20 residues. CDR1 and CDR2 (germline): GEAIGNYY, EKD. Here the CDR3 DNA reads TGTGCCTGTGACCCCGTACTGGGGGATGCGAAAGGGAGAGGACCTGATAAACTCATCTTT. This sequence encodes CACDPVLGDAKGRGPDKLIF.

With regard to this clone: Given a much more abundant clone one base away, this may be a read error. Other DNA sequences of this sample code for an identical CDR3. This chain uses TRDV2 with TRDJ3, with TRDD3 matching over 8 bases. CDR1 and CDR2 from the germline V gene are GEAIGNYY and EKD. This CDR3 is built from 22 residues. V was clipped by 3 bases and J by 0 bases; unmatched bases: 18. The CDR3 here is CACDPVTGGYGQSSWDTRQMFF. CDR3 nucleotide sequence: TGTGCCTGTGACCCCGTTACTGGGGGGTACGGTCAGAGCTCCTGGGACACCCGACAGATGTTTTTC.

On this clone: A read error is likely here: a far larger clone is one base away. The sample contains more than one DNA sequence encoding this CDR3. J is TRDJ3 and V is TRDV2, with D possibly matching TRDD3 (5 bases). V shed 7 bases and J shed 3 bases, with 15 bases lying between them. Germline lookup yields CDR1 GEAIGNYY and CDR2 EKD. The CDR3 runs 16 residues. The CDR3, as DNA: TGTGCCTGCGACGCCCGTGGGATCTGGGACACCCGACAGATGTTTTTC. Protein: CACDARGIWDTRQMFF.

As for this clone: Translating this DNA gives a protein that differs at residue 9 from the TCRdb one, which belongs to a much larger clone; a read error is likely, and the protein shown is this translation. In nucleotides, the CDR3 is TGTGCCTGTGACACCCTTAAAGCTAGGGGATACCCGGACACCGATAAACTCATCTTT. Translation gives CACDTLKARGYPDTDKLIF. J is TRDJ1 and V is TRDV2, with 8 bases aligning to TRDD3. The CDR3 length is 19 residues. Germline values: CDR1 GEAIGNYY, CDR2 EKD. Unmatched junction bases numbered 14, after V lost 0 bases and J lost 0 bases.

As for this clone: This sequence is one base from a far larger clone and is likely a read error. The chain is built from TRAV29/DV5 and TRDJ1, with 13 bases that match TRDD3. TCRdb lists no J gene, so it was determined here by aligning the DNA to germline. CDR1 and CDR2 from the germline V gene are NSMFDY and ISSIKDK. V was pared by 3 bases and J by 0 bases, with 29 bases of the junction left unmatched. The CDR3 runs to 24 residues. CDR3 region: CAANRRRLTGKKLLGDTYTDKLIF. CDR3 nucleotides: TGTGCAGCAAATCGCCGACGCCTTACGGGTAAGAAGCTACTGGGGGATACGTACACCGATAAACTCATCTTT.

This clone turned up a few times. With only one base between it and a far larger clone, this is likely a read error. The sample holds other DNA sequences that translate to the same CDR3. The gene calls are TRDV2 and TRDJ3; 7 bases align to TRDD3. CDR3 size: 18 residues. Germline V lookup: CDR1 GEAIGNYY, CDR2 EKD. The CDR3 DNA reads TGTGCCTGTGACAAAATACTGGGGAGCTCCTGGGACACCCGGCAGATGTTTTTC. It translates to CACDKILGSSWDTRQMFF.

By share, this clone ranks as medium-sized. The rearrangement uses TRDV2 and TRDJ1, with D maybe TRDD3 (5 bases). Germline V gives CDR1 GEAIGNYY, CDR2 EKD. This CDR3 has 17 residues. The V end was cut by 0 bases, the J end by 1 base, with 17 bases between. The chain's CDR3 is CACDTMDSYPSTDKLIF. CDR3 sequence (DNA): TGTGCCTGTGACACCATGGATAGCTATCCAAGCACCGATAAACTCATCTTT.

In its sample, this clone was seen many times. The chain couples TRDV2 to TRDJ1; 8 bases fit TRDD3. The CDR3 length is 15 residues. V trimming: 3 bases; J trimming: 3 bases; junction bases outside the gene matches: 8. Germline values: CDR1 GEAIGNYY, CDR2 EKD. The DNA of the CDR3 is TGTGCCTGTGACTATGTCGTGGGGGATCCCGATAAACTCATCTTT. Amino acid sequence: CACDYVVGDPDKLIF.

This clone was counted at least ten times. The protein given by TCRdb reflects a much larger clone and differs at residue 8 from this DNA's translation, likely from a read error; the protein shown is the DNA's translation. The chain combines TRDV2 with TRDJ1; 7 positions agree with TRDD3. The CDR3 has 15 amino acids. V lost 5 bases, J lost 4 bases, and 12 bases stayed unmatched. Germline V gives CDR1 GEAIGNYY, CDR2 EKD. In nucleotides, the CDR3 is TGTGCCTGTGCCCAACTGGGGTATAGGGACGATAAACTCATCTTT. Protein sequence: CACAQLGYRDDKLIF.

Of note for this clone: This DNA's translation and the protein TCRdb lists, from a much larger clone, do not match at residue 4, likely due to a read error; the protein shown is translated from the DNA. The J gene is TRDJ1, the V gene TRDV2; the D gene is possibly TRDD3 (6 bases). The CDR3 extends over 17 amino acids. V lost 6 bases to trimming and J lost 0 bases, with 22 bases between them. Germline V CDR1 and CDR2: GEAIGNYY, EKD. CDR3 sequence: CACHSLGDPVDTDKLIF. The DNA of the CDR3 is TGTGCCTGTCACTCCCTTGGGGATCCTGTAGACACCGATAAACTCATCTTT.

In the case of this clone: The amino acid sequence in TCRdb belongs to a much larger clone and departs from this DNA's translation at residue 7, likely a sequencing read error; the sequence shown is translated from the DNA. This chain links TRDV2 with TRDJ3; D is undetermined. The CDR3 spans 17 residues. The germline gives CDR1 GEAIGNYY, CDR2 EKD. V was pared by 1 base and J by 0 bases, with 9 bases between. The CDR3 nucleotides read TGTGCCTGTGACACATCGCACCCCTCCTGGGACACCCGACAGATGTTTTTC. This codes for CACDTSHPSWDTRQMFF.

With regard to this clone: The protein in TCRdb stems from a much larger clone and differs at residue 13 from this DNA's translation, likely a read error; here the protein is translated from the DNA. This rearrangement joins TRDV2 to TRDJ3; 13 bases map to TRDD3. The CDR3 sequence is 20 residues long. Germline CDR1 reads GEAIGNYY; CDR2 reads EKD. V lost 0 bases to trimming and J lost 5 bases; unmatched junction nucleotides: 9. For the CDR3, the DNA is TGTGCCTGTGACACCGTACTACTGGGGGATACGAACCGGGACACCCGACAGATGTTTTTC. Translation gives CACDTVLLGDTNRDTRQMFF.